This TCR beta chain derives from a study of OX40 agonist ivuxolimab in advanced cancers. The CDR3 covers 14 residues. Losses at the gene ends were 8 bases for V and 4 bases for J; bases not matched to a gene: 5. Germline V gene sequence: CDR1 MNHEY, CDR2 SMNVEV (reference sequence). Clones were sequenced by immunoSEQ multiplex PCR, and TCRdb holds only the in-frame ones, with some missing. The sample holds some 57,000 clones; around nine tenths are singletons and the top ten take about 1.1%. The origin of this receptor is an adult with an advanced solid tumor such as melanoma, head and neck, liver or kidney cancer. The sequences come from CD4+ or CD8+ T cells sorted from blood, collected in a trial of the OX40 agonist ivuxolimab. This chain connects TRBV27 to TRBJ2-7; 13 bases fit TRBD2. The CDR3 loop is CASLRLAGGYEQYF. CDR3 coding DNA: TGTGCCAGCCTTCGACTAGCGGGAGGTTACGAGCAGTACTTC.